This entry is about one T cell receptor (beta chain). Its specificity is unknown. The entry originates in a study of blood T cells in healthy people across ages. Study-level findings and limits: Estimates based on one million T cells were treated as lower bounds.

For the second PCR, which ran for about 6 to 12 cycles, a sample-barcoded 5' primer and a J-beta primer mix were used. Each cDNA molecule received a tag from a template-switch adaptor that had 12 random nucleotides. Each CDR3 protein gets one entry after TCRdb re-called the 5' RACE reads with MiXCR. This table holds around 500,000 distinct CDR3 sequences, roughly 48% found once. V was trimmed by 0 bases and J by 4 bases, leaving 7 bases between them. There are 13 residues in the CDR3. From germline, CDR1 is SGHRS and CDR2 YFSETQ. This clonotype originated in a man older than 75 in good health. This chain connects TRBV5-1 to TRBJ1-2, with D possibly TRBD1 on 5 matching bases. Specimen: blood. CDR3 bases: TGCGCCAGCAGCTTGGAGACAGTCTATGGCTACACCTTC. Its translation: CASSLETVYGYTF.